These 14 T cell receptor beta chains originate from one sample sequenced in a study of blood T cell repertoires in COVID-19. Here immunoSEQ multiplex PCR was the method, and the copy in TCRdb shows in-frame clones only, minus some. The sample includes around 140,000 clones, over 75% of them seen just once. The sequenced material came from peripheral blood. The source of these receptors is a man aged 65 to 85 with active COVID-19.

The gene calls are TRBV29-1 and TRBJ1-4, with D uncertain. Trimming stripped 6 bases from V and 0 bases from J, with 20 bases between. The V gene's germline CDR1 is SQVTM and CDR2 ANQGSEA. The CDR3 covers 17 residues. This CDR3 is CSVAFGPFYATNEKLFF. In nucleotides, the CDR3 is TGCAGCGTCGCTTTTGGTCCCTTCTATGCAACTAATGAAAAACTGTTTTTT.

This chain connects TRBV28 to TRBJ2-7, with D possibly being TRBD2 (6 bases). The CDR3 sequence is 14 residues long. V lost 5 bases to trimming and J lost 2 bases, with 13 bases between them. From germline, CDR1 is MDHEN and CDR2 SYDVKM. CDR3 DNA: TGTGCCAGCAGTCTAAGACGGGAGACCTACGAGCAGTACTTC. Translated, it gives CASSLRRETYEQYF.

The V gene is TRBV29-1, the J gene TRBJ2-3; D ambiguous. Germline values: CDR1 SQVTM, CDR2 ANQGSEA. CDR3 length: 11 residues. V lost 6 bases and J 0 bases, leaving 4 bases between the germline ends. CDR3 in amino acids: CSVQSTDTQYF. In DNA form, the CDR3 reads TGCAGCGTCCAGAGCACAGATACGCAGTATTTT.

The chain recombines TRBV5-4 with TRBJ2-5; TRBD2 agrees at 8 bases. Germline V gene lookup returns CDR1 SGHNT and CDR2 YYREEE (reference sequence). The CDR3 extends over 14 amino acids. The ends lost 5 bases at V and 4 bases at J; junction bases unmatched: 7. The CDR3: CASSPGGVRETQYF. DNA of the CDR3: TGTGCCAGCAGTCCGGGGGGGGTCCGAGAGACCCAGTACTTC.

This clone turned up a few times. The V gene is TRBV27, the J gene TRBJ2-7, with 8 nucleotides matching TRBD1. The V gene's germline CDR1 is MNHEY and CDR2 SMNVEV (reference sequence). The CDR3 sequence is 16 residues long. V trimming: 4 bases; J trimming: 3 bases; junction bases outside the gene matches: 11. Here the CDR3 reads CASSSQGVGSYYEQYF. CDR3 DNA: TGTGCCAGCAGTTCACAGGGGGTCGGGTCCTACTACGAGCAGTACTTC.

The chain combines TRBV2 with TRBJ2-1; no clear D. CDR1 is SNHLY and CDR2 is FYNNEI in the germline V gene. Trimming took 1 base from V and 12 from J, leaving 13 bases between them. The length of the CDR3 is 13 residues. CDR3 nucleotide sequence: TGTGCCAGCAGTGAAGGACTTACTCGTCCGCAGTTCTTC. Its protein product is CASSEGLTRPQFF.

The V and J genes are TRBV24-1 and TRBJ1-4; D not resolved. Germline-derived CDR1 and CDR2 are KGHDR and SFDVKD. Trimming shortened V by 5 bases and J by 3 bases, and 6 bases separated the two germline ends. The CDR3 runs to 13 residues. The DNA for the CDR3 is TGTGCCACCAGTGGGGGAGCTAATGAAAAACTGTTTTTT. Residues: CATSGGANEKLFF.

The genes are TRBV21-1 and TRBJ2-2; whether TRBD1, the table's D call, matches the DNA was not checked. TRBV21-1 is a pseudogene locus. The CDR3 has 15 residues. CDR3 in DNA: TGTGCCAGCAGCAAAAAGACAGACGACACCGGGGAGCTGTTTTTT. This codes for CASSKKTDDTGELFF.

The CDR3 loop is CASSRSGGDNSPLHF. The CDR3 DNA is TGCGCCAGCAGCCGCTCCGGGGGGGATAATTCACCCCTCCACTTT. This chain joins TRBV5-1 and TRBJ1-6; maybe TRBD1 (5 bases). CDR3 length equals 15 residues. V was cut by 4 bases and J by 5 bases, with 13 bases left in between. Germline loops: CDR1 SGHRS, CDR2 YFSETQ.

The CDR3 here is CASSLSTGSGNQPQHF. The CDR3 DNA follows: TGTGCCAGCAGTTTATCTACAGGTAGTGGCAATCAGCCCCAGCATTTT. The rearrangement joins TRBV28 to TRBJ1-5; tentatively, D is TRBD1 (5 bases). With 1 base removed from V and 2 bases from J, the gap between germline ends came to 12 bases. Per germline, CDR1 MDHEN and CDR2 SYDVKM. The CDR3 contains 16 residues.

The V call is TRBV28, the J call TRBJ2-7; maybe TRBD1 (5 bases). Germline V lookup: CDR1 MDHEN, CDR2 SYDVKM. The CDR3 runs to 16 residues. V lost 4 bases and J lost 5, with 21 bases in between. The CDR3 DNA is TGTGCCAGCAGTTCTGTCGGGTGGCAGGGTACCCACGAGCAGTACTTC. Amino acid sequence: CASSSVGWQGTHEQYF.

The rearrangement uses TRBV24-1 and TRBJ2-2, with 7 bases lining up with TRBD2. V was pared by 5 bases and J by 4 bases, with 6 bases of the junction left unmatched. This CDR3 spans 15 amino acids. CDR1 KGHDR and CDR2 SFDVKD come from the germline V gene. In DNA, the CDR3 is TGTGCCACCAGTGGGGGAGGGAGAGGCACCGGGGAGCTGTTTTTT. Translated: CATSGGGRGTGELFF.

This clone was recorded only once. The gene calls are TRBV9 and TRBJ1-6; 8 bases are a match to TRBD1. The V gene's germline CDR1 is SGDLS and CDR2 YYNGEE. The CDR3 sequence is 20 residues long. With 0 bases clipped from V and 0 bases from J, the junction kept 11 bases outside the gene matches. CDR3 amino acids: CASSVGTGGWGSSYNSPLHF. DNA for the CDR3: TGTGCCAGCAGCGTAGGCACAGGGGGTTGGGGAAGCTCCTATAATTCACCCCTCCACTTT.

The V call is TRBV27, the J call TRBJ2-7; 10 bases line up with TRBD2. Germline loops: CDR1 MNHEY, CDR2 SMNVEV (reference sequence). The CDR3 is 16 residues long. The V gene end was trimmed by 4 bases and the J gene end by 6 bases; junction bases not matched to a gene: 12. CDR3 in DNA: TGTGCCAGCAGTTCCAGCCAAAGCGGGAGGGCCGTCGAGCAGTACTTC. Its translation is CASSSSQSGRAVEQYF.